The rows below give T cell receptor beta chains drawn from one sample of a study of T cells after yellow fever vaccination. Using its own MiXCR run on the 5' RACE reads, TCRdb lists one record per CDR3 protein. The sample includes 550,000 or so distinct CDR3 sequences, roughly a fifth of them seen just once. The material sequenced was PBMCs, taken 15 days after the yellow fever booster vaccination. The receptors originated from a man younger than 45 who received the YFV17D yellow fever vaccine. The CDR3 runs from the conserved cysteine through the conserved F or W.

v_gene	CDR3aa
TRBV29-1	CSAHASGSSYNEQFF
TRBV20-1	CSARDWTASSNEQFF
TRBV6-1	CASSVGGVDYEQYF
TRBV7-9	CASSSPHPGGPSYEQYF
TRBV12-3/TRBV12-4	CASSLSPGELFF
TRBV24-1	CASQGWAGELFF
TRBV7-2	CASSSGVTSLGTGELFF
TRBV12-3/TRBV12-4	CASSPQGNSGNTIYF
TRBV6-5	CASSYPLRDSIYGYTF
TRBV4-1	CASSQEAGGWETQYF
TRBV12-3/TRBV12-4	CASSRTDLETQYF
TRBV12-3/TRBV12-4	CASSLTRRGYGYTF
TRBV27	CASSQSGRARDTQYF
TRBV9	CASSQSGRYNEQFF
TRBV20-1	CSASGHPGGRSDTQYF
TRBV20-1	CSARARDTQYF
TRBV29-1	CSVGQSSYEQYF
TRBV25-1	CASSEAGGTGELFF
TRBV5-1	CASKVIASGRYTGELFF
TRBV7-2	CASSLTGGAAGANVLTF
TRBV9	CASSRAGNSPLHF
TRBV7-2	CASSLSTRNTQYF
TRBV5-5	CASSLPYSSGANVLTF
TRBV19	CASSPWPAVGTDTQYF
TRBV20-1	CSARNYRDFYNEQFF
TRBV20-1	CSALQSGLNTGELFF
TRBV12-3/TRBV12-4	CASRGADSHYEQYF
TRBV30	CAWTLLPSGANVLTF
TRBV12-3/TRBV12-4	CASRLGVNTEAFF
TRBV7-8	CASSFQGAPYNEQFF
TRBV6-6	CASNELASGPQLF
TRBV6-1	CASSARESSYEQYF
TRBV20-1	CSARRLADRELFF
TRBV20-1	CSALGGVSSYEQYF
TRBV12-3/TRBV12-4	CASSRRGARNEQFF
TRBV7-6	CASSLEGNIGTDTQYF
TRBV6-2/TRBV6-3	CASSYEAGQSSYEQYF
TRBV10-3	CAISESRAEEYF
TRBV11-2	CASSLDWTGNEQFF
TRBV7-2	CASSLGGTFHNEQFF
TRBV6-2/TRBV6-3	CASTRQGLNGYTF
TRBV20-1	CSAERDSYNEQFF
TRBV12-3/TRBV12-4	CASGLLAFNEQFF
TRBV6-5	CASSPGLDETQYF
TRBV6-5	CAIPGQGDNSPLHF